Listed here are 24 T cell receptor beta chains from one sample, sequenced in a study of T cells in Graves' hyperthyroidism and ophthalmopathy. Amplified TCR beta CDR3 regions came from RNA transcripts. First-round RT-PCR targeting the TCR CDR3 was performed with the HTBI primer set. TCRdb processed the multiplex PCR reads anew with MiXCR; each CDR3 protein has one entry. The sample lists 490,000 or so distinct CDR3 sequences; 46% were seen once. Source material: peripheral blood or thyroid tissue (not recorded which). These receptors all come from an adult woman with Graves' disease, either hyperthyroidism or ophthalmopathy (not recorded which).

This clonotype was counted only a few times. The DNA for the CDR3 is TGCGCCAGCAGTGACCTAAGGGAGGCGGGCTACACCTTC. Encoded protein: CASSDLREAGYTF. The gene calls are TRBV10-2 and TRBJ1-2; no firm D call. CDR1 is WSHSY and CDR2 is SAAADI in the germline V gene. CDR3 size: 13 residues. V lost 3 bases and J lost 8, with 13 bases in between.

Concerning this clonotype: One end of the junction does not line up with germline, which may come from a read error. The chain recombines TRBV5-1 with TRBJ2-2; weak D call: TRBD2 (6 bases). The CDR3 covers 15 residues. CDR1 and CDR2 (germline): SGHRS, YFSETQ. DNA for the CDR3: TGCGCCAGCAGCTTGGAAGTTGGATACACCGGGGGGCTGTTTTTT. Protein: CASSLEVGYTGGLFF. Filled out from reference TRBV5-1 and TRBJ2-2, the complete variable domain reads KAGVTQTPRYLIKTRGQQVTLSCSPISGHRSVSWYQQTPGQGLQFLFEYFSETQRNKGNFPGRFSGRQFSNSRSEMNVSTLELGDSALYLCASSLEVGYTGGLFFGEGSRLTVL.

This clonotype was seen many times. CDR3 region: CASLLRQGRGYTF. For the CDR3, the DNA is TGTGCCAGCCTACTGAGACAGGGGAGAGGCTACACCTTC. The chain uses TRBV12-3 or TRBV12-4 and TRBJ1-2; the match to TRBD1 covers 8 bases. This CDR3 contains 13 residues. After removal of 8 bases from V and 8 bases from J, the junction contained 10 bases not matched to a gene.

The CDR3 DNA sequence: TGCGCCAGCAGCCAAGATCGGACGGAAGCTTTCTTT. It specifies CASSQDRTEAFF. V gene TRBV4-1 combines with J gene TRBJ1-1; D is unresolved. The ends were cut back, 0 bases at V and 8 bases at J, with 7 bases in the middle. From germline, CDR1 is MGHRA and CDR2 YSYEKL. CDR3 length equals 12 residues.

This clonotype came up many times. This chain joins TRBV29-1 and TRBJ2-7, with a weak D call TRBD1 (8 bases). The CDR3 has 17 residues. Trimming cost V 3 bases and J 4 bases, with 25 bases left between them. Germline-derived CDR1 and CDR2 are SQVTM and ANQGSEA. The CDR3 reads CSVEGRGAHRGEYEQYF. The CDR3 nucleotides are TGCAGCGTTGAGGGGAGGGGGGCGCACAGGGGGGAATACGAGCAGTACTTC.

This sequence joins TRBV19 and TRBJ2-3, with D perhaps matching TRBD1 (6 bases). This CDR3 region has 16 residues. The V end lost 5 bases, the J end lost 5 bases, and 20 bases lay between the germline ends. Germline assignment: CDR1 LNHDA and CDR2 SQIVND (reference sequence). CDR3 protein: CASSSLGQSLGDTQYF. Written as DNA, the CDR3 is TGTGCCAGTAGTTCACTCGGACAGTCCCTAGGAGATACGCAGTATTTT.

This clonotype was picked up many times. This chain joins TRBV6-6 and TRBJ2-5, with a weak D call TRBD1 (5 bases). The CDR3 runs 13 residues. The V and J ends lost 7 bases and 5 bases respectively, with 14 bases between them. Germline V CDR1 and CDR2: MNHNY, SVGAGI (reference sequence). The CDR3 loop is CASKQGVVETQYF. The CDR3 DNA reads as TGTGCCAGCAAGCAGGGTGTCGTGGAGACCCAGTACTTC.

This clonotype has only one observation. This chain joins TRBV29-1 and TRBJ1-2; unclear D gene. V shed 8 bases and J shed 8 bases, with 21 bases lying between them. The V gene's germline CDR1 is SQVTM and CDR2 ANQGSEA. The length of the CDR3 is 13 residues. The CDR3 coding sequence is TGCAGCAGCCGCCTGGGAACCTCGGAGGGCTACACCTTC. Its protein is CSSRLGTSEGYTF.

Turning to this clonotype: One end of the junction does not line up with germline, which may come from a read error. The chain couples TRBV2 to TRBJ1-2; 12 bases agree with TRBD1. Germline V lookup: CDR1 SNHLY, CDR2 FYNNEI. The CDR3 runs 16 residues. The CDR3 loop is CAGSGTGGPVSYGYTF. The CDR3 coding sequence is TGTGCCGGCAGCGGGACAGGGGGCCCGGTTAGCTATGGCTACACCTTC.

This clonotype was seen more than once but under ten times. The rearrangement joins TRBV6-2 or TRBV6-3 to TRBJ2-7; TRBD2 agrees at 7 bases. Germline CDR1 reads MNHEY; CDR2 reads SVGEGT. V dropped 0 bases and J dropped 5; count of bases not matched to a gene: 10. The CDR3 runs 16 residues. In nucleotides, the CDR3 is TGTGCCAGCAGTTACTCGATTATCGGGAGGAGGGACGAGCAGTACTTC. Amino acids: CASSYSIIGRRDEQYF.

At least ten counts were recorded for this clonotype. The V and J genes are TRBV29-1 and TRBJ1-1, with D possibly being TRBD1 (5 bases). V was shortened by 6 bases and J by 1 base, with 9 bases between the two germline ends. In germline, CDR1 is SQVTM, CDR2 ANQGSEA. This CDR3 comprises 12 residues. CDR3 amino acids: CSVTESNTEAFF. In DNA form, the CDR3 reads TGCAGCGTGACAGAATCGAACACTGAAGCTTTCTTT.

Only a few counts were recorded for this clonotype. The genes are TRBV29-1 and TRBJ2-7; D remains unclear. The end of the DNA is better explained by TRBJ2-1, so the J call may be wrong. The CDR3 covers 13 residues. The germline V gene has CDR1 SQVTM and CDR2 ANQGSEA. Here the CDR3 reads CSVERWSSDEQFF. CDR3 nucleotides: TGCAGCGTTGAACGCTGGTCCAGCGATGAGCAGTTCTTC.

This clonotype was observed a handful of times. The J gene is TRBJ2-5, the V gene TRBV7-8, with a weak D call TRBD2 (6 bases). Germline V gene sequence: CDR1 SGHVS, CDR2 FQNEAQ. Trimming stripped 2 bases from V and 0 bases from J, with 10 bases between. The length of the CDR3 is 15 residues. For the CDR3, the DNA is TGTGCCAGCAGCTTACGCGGGGCGTACCAAGAGACCCAGTACTTC. It encodes CASSLRGAYQETQYF.

This clonotype has more than one count but fewer than ten. This chain joins TRBV9 and TRBJ1-2; D remains unclear. The CDR3 extends over 11 amino acids. The V gene lost 0 bases and the J gene lost 5 bases, with 2 bases spanning the gap. Germline V gene sequence: CDR1 SGDLS, CDR2 YYNGEE. The CDR3 region has the DNA TGTGCCAGCAGCGTAGGGTATGGCTACACCTTC. Translating it yields CASSVGYGYTF.

The V gene is TRBV2, the J gene TRBJ2-5; 12 positions match TRBD2. The germline gives CDR1 SNHLY, CDR2 FYNNEI. CDR3 size: 16 residues. Unmatched junction bases numbered 3, after V lost 4 bases and J lost 0 bases. The CDR3: CASSGTSGTYQETQYF. The CDR3, as DNA: TGTGCCAGCAGTGGGACTAGCGGGACGTACCAAGAGACCCAGTACTTC.

DNA for the CDR3: TGTGCCAGCAGTGAAGGGGGTTTCACTGAAGCTTTCTTT. Protein: CASSEGGFTEAFF. The rearrangement uses TRBV2 and TRBJ1-1; D not certain. The CDR3 is made up of 13 amino acids. Germline CDR1 SNHLY, CDR2 FYNNEI. V was shortened by 1 base and J by 4 bases, with 7 bases between the two germline ends.

The V call is TRBV18, the J call TRBJ1-1; D unresolved. This CDR3 comprises 14 residues. Germline values: CDR1 KGHSH, CDR2 LQKENI. The ends were cut back, 5 bases at V and 3 bases at J, with 13 bases in the middle. This CDR3 is CASSIAGVDTEAFF. The CDR3 DNA reads as TGTGCCAGCTCAATCGCGGGAGTTGACACTGAAGCTTTCTTT.

There are a few counts of this clonotype. The rearrangement uses TRBV7-9 and TRBJ1-2; D gene uncertain. CDR3 length: 12 residues. Germline V gene sequence: CDR1 SEHNR, CDR2 FQNEAQ (reference sequence). The V and J ends lost 5 bases and 8 bases respectively, with 12 bases between them. The CDR3 DNA is TGTGCCAGCAGCGCGGACTTTTGGGGCTACACCTTC. Encoded protein: CASSADFWGYTF.

This clonotype was seen ten or more times. The genes are TRBV12-3 or TRBV12-4 and TRBJ1-3, with D possibly TRBD1 on 6 matching bases. This CDR3 spans 15 amino acids. V was clipped by 3 bases and J by 0 bases, with 9 bases between them. The CDR3 nucleotides are TGTGCCAGCAGTTTGGCCAGGGGCTCTGGAAACACCATATATTTT. This sequence encodes CASSLARGSGNTIYF.

This clonotype was found many times. This sequence joins TRBV4-1 and TRBJ2-7; 10 bases fit TRBD2. This CDR3 has 14 amino acids. V was pared by 1 base and J by 3 bases, with 0 bases of the junction left unmatched. The germline V gene has CDR1 MGHRA and CDR2 YSYEKL. CDR3 in DNA: TGCGCCAGCAGCCAAGGGACTAGCGGCTACGAGCAGTACTTC. Translated: CASSQGTSGYEQYF.

The rearrangement uses TRBV7-9 and TRBJ2-7; D might be TRBD2 (5 bases). The CDR3 totals 14 residues. The V gene's germline CDR1 is SEHNR and CDR2 FQNEAQ (reference sequence). V lost 7 bases to trimming and J lost 5 bases, with 18 bases between them. CDR3 residues: CASTWAGGLNEQYF. In DNA form, the CDR3 reads TGTGCCAGCACCTGGGCGGGTGGGCTGAACGAGCAGTACTTC.

The chain employs TRBV10-3 and TRBJ1-6, with 7 bases fitting TRBD1. V trimming: 0 bases; J trimming: 7 bases; junction bases outside the gene matches: 3. CDR3 length: 15 amino acids. CDR1 is ENHRY and CDR2 is SYGVKD in the germline V gene. The CDR3 region has the DNA TGTGCCATCAGTGAGTCGGGGACAGCAAATTCACCCCTCCACTTT. Translation gives CAISESGTANSPLHF.

As to this clonotype: The junction departs from the called germline gene at one end, perhaps through a read error. The chain combines TRBV11-2 with TRBJ1-6; no clear D gene. This CDR3 spans 15 amino acids. Germline CDR1 SGHAT, CDR2 FQNNGV. CDR3 amino acids: CASSQDAGDYSPLHF. CDR3 nucleotide sequence: TGCGCCAGCAGCCAAGATGCAGGCGACTATTCACCCCTCCACTTT.

Many counts were recorded for this clonotype. This chain uses TRBV10-3 with TRBJ1-1; D not certain. The CDR3 extends over 14 amino acids. The germline gives CDR1 ENHRY, CDR2 SYGVKD. V shed 4 bases and J shed 4 bases, with 13 bases lying between them. The CDR3: CAISVQPSITEAFF. The CDR3 nucleotides are TGTGCCATCAGTGTCCAACCGTCAATCACTGAAGCTTTCTTT.